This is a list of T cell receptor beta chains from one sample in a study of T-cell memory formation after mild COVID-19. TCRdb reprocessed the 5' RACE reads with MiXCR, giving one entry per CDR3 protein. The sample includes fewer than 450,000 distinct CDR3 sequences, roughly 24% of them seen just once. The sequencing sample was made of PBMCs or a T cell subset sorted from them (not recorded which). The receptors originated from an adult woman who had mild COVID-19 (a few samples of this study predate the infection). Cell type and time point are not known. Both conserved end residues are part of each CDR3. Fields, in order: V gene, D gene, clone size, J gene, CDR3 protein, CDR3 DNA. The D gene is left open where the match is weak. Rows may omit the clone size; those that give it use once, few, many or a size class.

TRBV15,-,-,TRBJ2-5,CATSLNLPGMTQYF,TGTGCCACCAGCCTTAACTTACCGGGGATGACCCAGTACTTC
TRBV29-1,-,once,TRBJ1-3,CSVRDTSGNTIYF,TGCAGCGTTCGGGACACATCTGGAAACACCATATATTTT
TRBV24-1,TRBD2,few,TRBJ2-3,CATSVGLAGGSTDTQYF,TGTGCCACCAGTGTCGGACTAGCGGGAGGGAGCACAGATACGCAGTATTTT
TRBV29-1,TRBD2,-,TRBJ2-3,CSVDGGGGDTQYF,TGCAGCGTTGATGGCGGGGGAGGAGATACGCAGTATTTT
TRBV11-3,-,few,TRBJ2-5,CASSPTGFGTQYF,TGTGCCAGCAGCCCAACAGGGTTTGGGACCCAGTACTTC
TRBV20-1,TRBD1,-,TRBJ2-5,CSALQGSEETQYF,TGCAGTGCACTACAGGGGTCGGAGGAGACCCAGTACTTC
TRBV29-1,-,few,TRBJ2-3,CSVEADTDTQYF,TGCAGCGTTGAAGCTGATACAGATACGCAGTATTTT
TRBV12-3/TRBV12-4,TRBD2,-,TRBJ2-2,CASLGLAGVAGELFF,TGTGCCAGCCTGGGACTAGCGGGAGTAGCCGGGGAGCTGTTTTTT
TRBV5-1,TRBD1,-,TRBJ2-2,CASSLDGQGAIFGNTGELFF,TGCGCCAGCAGCTTGGATGGACAGGGGGCGATCTTCGGGAACACCGGGGAGCTGTTTTTT
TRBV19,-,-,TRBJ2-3,CASQYRASTDTQYF,TGTGCCAGTCAATACAGGGCTAGCACAGATACGCAGTATTTT
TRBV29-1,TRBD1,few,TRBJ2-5,CSAYRGQETQYF,TGCAGCGCGTACAGGGGCCAAGAGACCCAGTACTTC
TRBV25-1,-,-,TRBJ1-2,CASSETDRAYGYTF,TGTGCCAGCAGTGAAACGGACAGAGCCTATGGCTACACCTTC
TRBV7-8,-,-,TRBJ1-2,CASSLAGGVGYGYTF,TGTGCCAGCAGCTTAGCGGGAGGGGTCGGCTATGGCTACACCTTC
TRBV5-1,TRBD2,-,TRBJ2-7,CASMESVAGLHYEQYF,TGCGCCAGCATGGAATCGGTAGCGGGGCTTCACTACGAGCAGTACTTC
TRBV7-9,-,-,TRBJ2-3,CASSSDVVSTDTQYF,TGTGCCAGCAGCTCGGACGTAGTTAGCACAGATACGCAGTATTTT
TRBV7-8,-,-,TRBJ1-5,CASSLSPGSGNQPQHF,TGTGCCAGCAGCTTATCGCCGGGGTCTGGCAATCAGCCCCAGCATTTT
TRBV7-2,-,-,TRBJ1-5,CASSSHGVSNQPQHF,TGTGCCAGCAGCTCCCACGGGGTTAGCAATCAGCCCCAGCATTTT
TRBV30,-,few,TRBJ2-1,CAWSITDPWDEQFF,TGTGCCTGGAGTATAACGGACCCCTGGGACGAGCAGTTCTTC
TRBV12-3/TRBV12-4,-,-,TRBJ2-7,CASSPRYVVSYEQYF,TGTGCCAGCAGTCCCCGGTATGTTGTGTCCTACGAGCAGTACTTC
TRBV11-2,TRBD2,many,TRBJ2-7,CASSPRLAVTGEQYF,TGTGCCAGCAGCCCAAGACTAGCGGTCACGGGGGAGCAGTACTTC
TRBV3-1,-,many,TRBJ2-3,CASSGGATDTQYF,TGTGCCAGCAGTGGGGGTGCCACAGATACGCAGTATTTT
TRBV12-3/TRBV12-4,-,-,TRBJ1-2,CASSFRQGVGGYTF,TGTGCCAGCAGTTTCAGGCAGGGAGTGGGTGGCTACACCTTC
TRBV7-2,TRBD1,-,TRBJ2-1,CASRPTGGTYNEQFF,TGTGCCAGCAGACCGACAGGGGGGACCTACAATGAGCAGTTCTTC
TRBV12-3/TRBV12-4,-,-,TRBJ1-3,CASSINTIYF,TGTGCCAGCAGTATCAACACCATATATTTT
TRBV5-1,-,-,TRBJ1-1,CASSLAQPGAALEAFF,TGCGCCAGCAGCTTGGCCCAACCGGGGGCCGCCCTTGAAGCTTTCTTT
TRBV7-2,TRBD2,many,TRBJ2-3,CASSLAPLAGGRTDTQYF,TGTGCCAGCAGCTTAGCGCCCCTAGCGGGAGGGCGCACAGATACGCAGTATTTT
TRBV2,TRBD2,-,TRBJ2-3,CASSEWLAGGEDTQYF,TGTGCCAGCAGTGAATGGTTAGCGGGGGGCGAAGATACGCAGTATTTT
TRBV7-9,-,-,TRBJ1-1,CASSLTGTRAFF,TGTGCCAGCAGCTTAACCGGGACAAGGGCTTTCTTT
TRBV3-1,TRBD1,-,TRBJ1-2,CASSHGTGDAHF,TGTGCCAGCAGCCACGGGACAGGGGACGCTCACTTC
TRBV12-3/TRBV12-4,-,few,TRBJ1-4,CASSRRLGVGEKLFF,TGTGCCAGCAGTCGGAGGTTGGGGGTAGGAGAAAAACTGTTTTTT
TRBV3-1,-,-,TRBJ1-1,CASSQDSPSRTEAFF,TGTGCCAGCAGCCAAGATTCCCCTAGTCGCACTGAAGCTTTCTTT
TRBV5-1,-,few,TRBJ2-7,CASSFGDGTIYEQYF,TGCGCCAGCAGCTTCGGGGACGGAACAATCTACGAGCAGTACTTC
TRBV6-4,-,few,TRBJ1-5,CASSLTAYNQPQHF,TGTGCCAGCAGTTTGACAGCCTACAATCAGCCCCAGCATTTT
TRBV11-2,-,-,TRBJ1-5,CASTLGPSGRSNQPQHF,TGTGCCAGCACCTTAGGGCCATCAGGGCGCAGCAATCAGCCCCAGCATTTT
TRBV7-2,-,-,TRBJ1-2,CASSLVVEANNGYTF,TGTGCCAGCAGCTTAGTTGTGGAAGCCAACAATGGCTACACCTTC
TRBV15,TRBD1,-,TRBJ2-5,CATSSDRGGETQYF,TGTGCCACCAGCAGCGACAGGGGAGGCGAGACCCAGTACTTC
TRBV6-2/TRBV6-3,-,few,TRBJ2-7,CASSYRGFYEQYF,TGTGCCAGCAGTTACAGGGGATTCTACGAGCAGTACTTC
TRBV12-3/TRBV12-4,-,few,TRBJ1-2,CASITRGASSGYTF,TGTGCCAGCATCACCAGAGGGGCATCTTCTGGCTACACCTTC
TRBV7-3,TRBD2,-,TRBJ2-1,CASSLRAGVGNEQFF,TGTGCCAGCAGCTTAAGAGCGGGGGTAGGCAATGAGCAGTTCTTC
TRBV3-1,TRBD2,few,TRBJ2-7,CASSLGLTISYEQYF,TGTGCCAGCAGCTTGGGACTAACTATCTCCTACGAGCAGTACTTC
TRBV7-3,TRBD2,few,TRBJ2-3,CASSSVGGGALDTQYF,TGTGCCAGCAGCTCGGTTGGCGGGGGGGCCCTAGATACGCAGTATTTT
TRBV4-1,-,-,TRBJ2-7,CASSYTFGGPYEQYF,TGCGCCAGCAGCTATACCTTTGGAGGGCCCTACGAGCAGTACTTC
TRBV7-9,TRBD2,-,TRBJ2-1,CASSLSPRTSGSYNEQFF,TGTGCCAGCAGCTTATCGCCCCGGACTAGCGGGTCCTACAATGAGCAGTTCTTC
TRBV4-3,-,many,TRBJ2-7,CASSQHSHLGGEQYF,TGCGCCAGCAGCCAACACTCTCACTTAGGAGGCGAGCAGTACTTC
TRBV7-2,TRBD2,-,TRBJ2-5,CASSSSGHQETQYF,TGTGCCAGCAGCTCTAGCGGGCACCAAGAGACCCAGTACTTC
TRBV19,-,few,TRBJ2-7,CASSTQGGNYEQYF,TGTGCCAGTAGTACTCAGGGGGGAAACTACGAGCAGTACTTC
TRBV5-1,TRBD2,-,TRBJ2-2,CASSEGTSADTGELFF,TGCGCCAGCAGCGAGGGGACTAGCGCTGACACCGGGGAGCTGTTTTTT
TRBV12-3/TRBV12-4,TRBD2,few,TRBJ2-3,CASSTGLAESTDTQYF,TGTGCCAGCAGTACGGGACTAGCGGAGAGCACAGATACGCAGTATTTT
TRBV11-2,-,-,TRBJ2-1,CASSPGGGILNEQFF,TGTGCCAGCAGCCCAGGGGGGGGGATACTCAATGAGCAGTTCTTC
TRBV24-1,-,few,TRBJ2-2,CATPSEELFF,TGTGCCACCCCATCCGAGGAGCTGTTTTTT
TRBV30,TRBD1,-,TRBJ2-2,CAWKVGDRNTGELFF,TGTGCCTGGAAGGTTGGGGACAGAAACACCGGGGAGCTGTTTTTT
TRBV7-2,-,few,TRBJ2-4,CASSATGMGTKNIQYF,TGTGCCAGCAGCGCCACAGGGATGGGGACCAAAAACATTCAGTACTTC
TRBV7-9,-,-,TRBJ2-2,CASSSRGSDTGELFF,TGTGCCAGCAGCTCGCGGGGATCGGACACCGGGGAGCTGTTTTTT
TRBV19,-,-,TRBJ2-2,CASSITGITGELFF,TGTGCCAGTAGTATAACAGGGATCACCGGGGAGCTGTTTTTT
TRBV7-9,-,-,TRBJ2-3,CASSHVVDTQYF,TGTGCCAGCAGTCACGTTGTAGATACGCAGTATTTT